A selection of T cell receptor beta chains follows, all from one sample in a study of shared clonotypes between healthy human individuals. This table comes from immunoSEQ multiplex PCR, and its TCRdb copy is limited to in-frame clones, with some not included. The sample includes 980,000 or so clones, more than 75% of them seen just once. Material for sequencing was memory CD4+ T cells sorted from blood. The source is a man younger than 30 in good health. Each CDR3 is given with its conserved first and last residue. A D gene is named only where the DNA matches it firmly. Some rows mark clone size as missing; the rest say once, few, many or name a class of expanded clone.

D	size	V	J	CDR3	DNA
TRBD1	NA	TRBV5-1	TRBJ1-6	CASSLSGQGRSPLHF	TGCGCCAGCAGCTTGTCGGGACAGGGGCGGTCACCCCTCCACTTT
NA	NA	TRBV23-1	TRBJ1-4	CASSQKQTDEKLFF	TGCGCCAGCAGTCAGAAACAAACGGATGAAAAACTGTTTTTT
NA	NA	TRBV11-2	TRBJ2-7	CASSSLTGIYEQYF	TGTGCCAGCAGCTCCTTGACAGGAATCTACGAGCAGTACTTC
TRBD2	NA	TRBV6-1	TRBJ2-1	CASSEDGWLAGYNEQFF	TGTGCCAGCAGTGAAGATGGGTGGCTAGCGGGGTACAATGAGCAGTTCTTC
TRBD2	once	TRBV5-1	TRBJ2-7	CASSLDASGASEQYF	TGCGCCAGCAGCTTGGATGCTAGCGGGGCCTCCGAGCAGTACTTC
NA	NA	TRBV19	TRBJ2-2	CASSFGPNTGELFF	TGTGCCAGTAGTTTCGGGCCGAACACCGGGGAGCTGTTTTTT
TRBD2	NA	TRBV10-3	TRBJ2-5	CAISTSGEEKTQYF	TGTGCCATTTCGACTAGCGGGGAAGAGAAGACCCAGTACTTC
NA	NA	TRBV2	TRBJ2-3	CASKRTPGGTDTQYF	TGTGCCAGCAAAAGGACCCCAGGAGGTACAGATACGCAGTATTTT
TRBD1	NA	TRBV30	TRBJ2-6	CAWGTGGSGANVLTF	TGTGCCTGGGGTACAGGGGGCTCTGGGGCCAACGTCCTGACTTTC
TRBD2	NA	TRBV5-1	TRBJ2-5	CASSTGSGSGQETQYF	TGCGCCAGCAGCACCGGTAGCGGGAGTGGGCAAGAGACCCAGTACTTC
NA	NA	TRBV29-1	TRBJ2-7	CSVQGGSEQYF	TGCAGCGTGCAGGGGGGCAGCGAGCAGTACTTC
TRBD2	few	TRBV5-4	TRBJ2-5	CASSLGLAGLGETQYF	TGTGCCAGCAGCCTCGGACTAGCGGGATTGGGCGAGACCCAGTACTTC